These 22 T cell receptor beta chains came from one sample sequenced in a study of T cells in Graves' hyperthyroidism and ophthalmopathy. Researchers amplified the TCR beta CDR3 regions from RNA transcripts. The HTBI primer set served for first-round RT-PCR of the TCR CDR3. TCRdb passed the multiplex PCR reads through MiXCR, listing each CDR3 protein once. The repertoire consists of more than 550,000 distinct CDR3 sequences, with approximately 42% occurring once and the leading ten covering approximately 6.8%. The material sequenced was peripheral blood or thyroid tissue (not recorded which). Every receptor here comes from an adult man with Graves' disease, either hyperthyroidism or ophthalmopathy (not recorded which).

The rearrangement uses TRBV20-1 and TRBJ1-1; TRBD1 matches at 8 bases. This CDR3 is built from 14 residues. The germline CDR1 and CDR2 sequences are DFQATT and SNEGSKA (reference sequence). V shed 4 bases, J shed 0 bases, and the junction held 4 bases outside the gene matches. In DNA form, the CDR3 reads TGCAGTGCTAAGAGGACAGGGATGAACACTGAAGCTTTCTTT. This gives the protein CSAKRTGMNTEAFF.

This clonotype was counted many times. The chain carries TRBV2 and TRBJ1-2; unclear D gene. Germline CDR1 SNHLY, CDR2 FYNNEI. V dropped 4 bases and J dropped 8 bases, with 17 bases sitting between them. The CDR3 covers 14 residues. The CDR3 region is CASSGAALIWGYTF. CDR3 DNA sequence: TGTGCCAGCAGTGGAGCAGCCCTAATTTGGGGCTACACCTTC.

The chain combines TRBV14 with TRBJ1-1; 8 positions agree with TRBD1. J lost 4 bases, V lost 3 bases, and 4 bases had no gene match. Germline values: CDR1 SGHDN, CDR2 FVKESK. The CDR3 consists of 14 residues. CDR3 amino acids: CASSHHQGATEAFF. For the CDR3, the DNA is TGTGCCAGCAGCCATCACCAGGGGGCCACTGAAGCTTTCTTT.

In nucleotides, the CDR3 is TGTGCCAGCAGTTCACAGGGCGTCCCCGAAAAACTGTTTTTT. Protein sequence: CASSSQGVPEKLFF. The rearrangement joins TRBV7-8 to TRBJ1-4; a possible D gene is TRBD1 (6 bases). Germline CDR1 SGHVS, CDR2 FQNEAQ. The germline V and J ends were trimmed by 6 bases and 8 bases, with 16 bases remaining between them. The CDR3 totals 14 residues.

The sample holds many counts of this clonotype. This chain connects TRBV25-1 to TRBJ1-2; 12 bases are a match to TRBD1. Germline trimming cut 1 base from V and 6 bases from J; bases unmatched to any gene: 6. The CDR3 is 16 residues long. Germline CDR1 is MGHDK and CDR2 is SYGVNS. The DNA of the CDR3 is TGTGCCAGCAGTGAATTGTGGGACAGGGGGCTGGATGGCTACACCTTC. Amino acids: CASSELWDRGLDGYTF.

In this sample, this clonotype turned up many times. This chain links TRBV25-1 with TRBJ1-4; no clear D gene. The V gene's germline CDR1 is MGHDK and CDR2 SYGVNS. The CDR3 is made up of 14 amino acids. V was cut by 8 bases and J by 5 bases, with 15 bases left in between. CDR3 protein: CASADPRHNEKLFF. The DNA of the CDR3 is TGTGCCAGCGCCGACCCGCGACACAATGAAAAACTGTTTTTT.

Many counts were recorded for this clonotype. The chain couples TRBV12-3 or TRBV12-4 to TRBJ2-7; D possibly corresponds to TRBD2 (5 bases). Trimming pared 3 bases from V and 2 bases from J, leaving 8 bases between. This CDR3 comprises 13 residues. CDR3 amino acids: CASSFPGTYEQYF. The CDR3 DNA sequence: TGTGCCAGCAGTTTTCCGGGAACCTACGAGCAGTACTTC.

This clonotype was seen many times. The CDR3 region has the DNA TGTGCCACCAGTGACCGGGGCGCAACTAATGAAAAACTGTTTTTT. This translates into CATSDRGATNEKLFF. The chain uses TRBV24-1 and TRBJ1-4, with D maybe TRBD1 (5 bases). V was cut by 4 bases and J by 0 bases, with 8 bases left in between. The CDR3 length is 15 residues. Germline loops: CDR1 KGHDR, CDR2 SFDVKD.

The chain has TRBV20-1 and TRBJ1-5, with D unclear. The length of the CDR3 is 14 residues. The germline V and J ends were trimmed by 5 bases and 3 bases, with 14 bases remaining between them. Germline values: CDR1 DFQATT, CDR2 SNEGSKA (reference sequence). The CDR3 bases are TGCAGTGCTCCCTCACCACGGGACAATCAGCCCCAGCATTTT. This codes for CSAPSPRDNQPQHF.

The count of this clonotype is one. This chain connects TRBV7-8 to TRBJ2-2; 8 nucleotides match TRBD2. In germline, CDR1 is SGHVS, CDR2 FQNEAQ. CDR3 length equals 14 residues. After removal of 11 bases from V and 0 bases from J, the junction contained 5 bases not matched to a gene. CDR3 sequence: CAWEGLANTGELFF. CDR3 sequence (DNA): TGTGCCTGGGAGGGACTAGCGAACACCGGGGAGCTGTTTTTT.

The chain couples TRBV2 to TRBJ1-2; no definite D call. The CDR3 loop spans 13 amino acids. V was clipped by 4 bases and J by 2 bases, with 8 bases between them. The germline CDR1 and CDR2 sequences are SNHLY and FYNNEI. Here the CDR3 reads CASSAGWNYGYTF. CDR3 bases: TGTGCCAGCAGTGCAGGTTGGAACTATGGCTACACCTTC. Based on the CDR3 plus reference TRBV2 and TRBJ1-2, the full variable domain is EPEVTQTPSHQVTQMGQEVILRCVPISNHLYFYWYRQILGQKVEFLVSFYNNEISEKSEIFDDQFSVERPDGSNFTLKIRSTKLEDSAMYFCASSAGWNYGYTFGSGTRLTVV.

In its sample, this clonotype was seen many times. The rearrangement joins TRBV6-5 to TRBJ1-2; D is undetermined. The CDR3 loop spans 12 amino acids. The V gene's germline CDR1 is MNHEY and CDR2 SVGAGI. Trimming removed 7 bases from V and 8 bases from J, with 14 bases in between. The CDR3 loop reads CASTPGIGGYTF. The CDR3 DNA sequence: TGTGCCAGCACCCCGGGCATAGGAGGCTACACCTTC.

The rearrangement joins TRBV10-3 to TRBJ1-6, with D possibly being TRBD1 (5 bases). Per germline, CDR1 ENHRY and CDR2 SYGVKD. The CDR3 sequence is 13 residues long. Trimming removed 4 bases at V and 8 bases at J, with 9 bases between. CDR3 bases: TGTGCCATCAGTGGCAGGGAAGATTCACCCCTCCACTTT. Translation: CAISGREDSPLHF.

The CDR3 DNA reads TGTGCCACCAGCCGCGCGGGGACGACTGAAAAACTGTTTTTT. Translation gives CATSRAGTTEKLFF. The genes are TRBV15 and TRBJ1-4; maybe TRBD1 (5 bases). Trimming pared 5 bases from V and 7 bases from J, leaving 14 bases between. The CDR3 runs 14 residues. Germline lookup yields CDR1 LNHNV and CDR2 YYDKDF (reference sequence).

This clonotype was counted at least ten times. This chain joins TRBV10-2 and TRBJ2-7, with 14 bases that match TRBD2. J was trimmed by 3 bases and V by 8 bases; bases with no gene match: 9. CDR1 is WSHSY, CDR2 SAAADI, per germline. This CDR3 contains 16 residues. This CDR3 reads CASLVPGLAGVYEQYF. CDR3 nucleotides: TGCGCCAGCTTAGTACCGGGACTAGCGGGAGTCTACGAGCAGTACTTC.

This chain uses TRBV25-1 with TRBJ2-5; TRBD2 aligns across 8 bases. V gave up 6 bases and J gave up 4 bases; unmatched junction bases: 4. From germline, CDR1 is MGHDK and CDR2 SYGVNS. CDR3 size: 13 residues. CDR3 region: CASSAREGETQYF. The CDR3 nucleotides are TGTGCCAGCAGCGCCCGGGAGGGAGAGACCCAGTACTTC.

This clonotype has just one count. A read error may produce the germline difference seen at one junction end. CDR3 sequence (DNA): TGCGCAAGCAGCTCGACCAGGACAGAAGAAGCTTTCTTT. This sequence encodes CASSSTRTEEAFF. This chain joins TRBV5-1 and TRBJ1-1; TRBD1 is a possible D gene (6 bases). This CDR3 spans 13 amino acids. Germline V lookup: CDR1 SGHRS, CDR2 YFSETQ.

The CDR3 loop is CASSFTSGTEETQYF. The CDR3 coding sequence is TGTGCCAGCAGCTTTACTAGCGGGACCGAGGAGACCCAGTACTTC. The V gene is TRBV7-9, the J gene TRBJ2-5; 10 bases map to TRBD2. The CDR3 has 15 residues. Looked up from germline, CDR1 is SEHNR and CDR2 is FQNEAQ (reference sequence). Trimming at V came to 3 bases and at J to 5 bases, leaving 6 bases not matched to a gene.

This clonotype was observed a few times. This sequence joins TRBV5-1 and TRBJ1-1; D not certain. This CDR3 region has 14 residues. V gave up 0 bases and J gave up 4 bases, with 10 bases separating them. CDR1 is SGHRS, CDR2 YFSETQ, per germline. Here the CDR3 reads CASSLATLGTEAFF. The CDR3 DNA follows: TGCGCCAGCAGCTTGGCGACCTTGGGCACTGAAGCTTTCTTT. The entire variable domain, with the rest obtained from reference TRBV5-1 and TRBJ1-1, is as follows: KAGVTQTPRYLIKTRGQQVTLSCSPISGHRSVSWYQQTPGQGLQFLFEYFSETQRNKGNFPGRFSGRQFSNSRSEMNVSTLELGDSALYLCASSLATLGTEAFFGQGTRLTVV.

The V call is TRBV15, the J call TRBJ1-2; no reliable D call. The CDR3 runs to 12 residues. CDR1 LNHNV and CDR2 YYDKDF come from the germline V gene (reference sequence). V was cut by 5 bases and J by 3 bases, with 7 bases left in between. The CDR3 region is CATSDGYYGYTF. The CDR3 DNA sequence: TGTGCCACCAGCGACGGGTACTATGGCTACACCTTC.

This clonotype has a handful of counts. The chain links TRBV19 to TRBJ1-1; D unresolved. The CDR3 runs 13 residues. CDR1 LNHDA and CDR2 SQIVND come from the germline V gene (reference sequence). Between the trimmed V and J ends, which lost 2 bases and 1 base, there was a span of 5 bases. This CDR3 reads CASSIIRNTEAFF. DNA for the CDR3: TGTGCCAGTAGTATAATTAGGAACACTGAAGCTTTCTTT.

The chain carries TRBV29-1 and TRBJ1-1; D possibly corresponds to TRBD1 (6 bases). The CDR3 covers 11 residues. Germline lookup yields CDR1 SQVTM and CDR2 ANQGSEA. The germline V and J ends were trimmed by 8 bases and 1 base, with 8 bases remaining between them. The CDR3 nucleotides read TGCAGCCGACAGGAGAACACTGAAGCTTTCTTT. As protein: CSRQENTEAFF.